This T cell receptor beta chain was documented in a study of T-cell reconstitution after alpha-beta-depleted transplantation in children. This clonotype has ten or more counts. The antigen remains undetermined. V gave up 6 bases and J gave up 2 bases, with 8 bases separating them. The CDR3 extends over 13 amino acids. Study findings and constraints: After transplant, at about two months, alpha-beta T cells were reportedly derived from several hundred expanded graft clones.

Molecular barcoding with unique molecular identifiers was used for the TCRbeta library. Each CDR3 protein is one row after TCRdb ran MiXCR on the PCR reads. The data contain a few hundred thousand distinct CDR3 sequences, around two fifths of them singletons. This chain links TRBV12-3 or TRBV12-4 with TRBJ1-3; D not certain. The sequences come from PBMCs, collected before TCRalphabeta/CD19-depleted stem cell transplant. This TCR came from a girl aged 2 to 10 with aplastic anemia, due to receive a stem cell transplant. CDR3 residues: CASSPTPGNTIYF. The CDR3 nucleotides are TGTGCCAGCAGCCCGACGCCTGGAAACACCATATATTTT.